This paragraph covers one T cell receptor (beta chain) sequence. The antigen is unknown. The data were obtained in a study of cytomegalovirus exposure and HLA in healthy donors. PCR employed 60 Vbeta and 13 Jbeta primers. Assay used: immunoSEQ multiplex PCR; TCRdb lists only in-frame clones, some missing. The sample lists 110,000 or so clones, roughly three quarters seen once, with roughly a sixth in the top ten. General study findings and limits: Available immune exposure information was restricted to CMV serostatus only.

Each donor was healthy, and each was a bone marrow donor. This receptor was obtained from a middle-aged man in good health and CMV-seropositive. Sequenced sample: PBMCs.

CDR3 bases: TGTGCCAGCAGCCCCCTCAGTATTAATGAAAAACTGTTTTTT. It encodes CASSPLSINEKLFF. V gene TRBV7-8 combines with J gene TRBJ1-4; no reliable D call. The CDR3 has 14 residues. The germline gives CDR1 SGHVS, CDR2 FQNEAQ. V lost 5 bases, J lost 4 bases, and 11 bases lay in between. The full variable domain, with the rest looked up from reference TRBV7-8 and TRBJ1-4, is GAGVSQSPRYKVAKRGQDVALRCDPISGHVSLFWYQQALGQGPEFLTYFQNEAQLDKSGLPSDRFFAERPEGSVSTLKIQRTQQEDSAVYLCASSPLSINEKLFFGSGTQLSVL.